The following is a TCR beta chain sequence with its context. Its antigen is as yet unknown. These data come from a study of cytomegalovirus exposure and HLA in healthy donors. Study in general: Prior work identified around 120 million unique TCR beta sequences in approximately 180 million T cells.

Primers for the PCR totalled 60 Vbeta and 13 Jbeta. Some clones are missing from TCRdb's copy, which holds only in-frame ones; the method was immunoSEQ multiplex PCR. The table records around 100,000 clones, about 80% of them present only once. The study's findings and limits: Trimming of TCR beta V- and J-genes showed a link, identified in a later analysis, to a missense DCLRE1C variant. Across all donors, roughly uniform sequencing depth was an assumption of the presence/absence analyses.

Sample: PBMCs. This sequence originates from a woman in her thirties or forties in good health and CMV-seronegative.

The CDR3 protein is CASWDRETFSYNEQFF. CDR3 DNA: TGTGCCAGCTGGGACAGGGAGACATTCTCCTACAATGAGCAGTTCTTC. The chain joins TRBV2 to TRBJ2-1; 9 bases map to TRBD1. Germline V gene lookup returns CDR1 SNHLY and CDR2 FYNNEI. Trimming cost V 8 bases and J 0 bases; bases outside gene matches: 8. The CDR3 is 16 amino acids.